These 2 T cell receptor beta chains came from one sample sequenced in a study of T cell repertoires in cytomegalovirus infection. The antigens of these receptors remain unknown. A single record per CDR3 protein comes from TCRdb applying MiXCR to the reads. The data contain 450,000 to 600,000 distinct CDR3 sequences, about two fifths of them singletons. The sequencing here drew on cultured PBMCs, taken from culture after CMV antigen stimulation. All receptors derive from a human donor in good health (CMV status not recorded). Some clones in this sample may be carry-over from other donors' samples.

The J gene is TRBJ2-7, the V gene TRBV28; D call uncertain. The length of the CDR3 is 15 residues. V lost 6 bases to trimming and J lost 2 bases, with 17 bases between them. CDR1 and CDR2 from the germline V gene are MDHEN and SYDVKM. Here the CDR3 reads CASSRNQIGAYEQYF. The CDR3 nucleotides read TGTGCCAGCAGCCGGAACCAAATTGGGGCCTACGAGCAGTACTTC.

The chain recombines TRBV12-3 or TRBV12-4 with TRBJ2-3; the D gene is possibly TRBD2 (5 bases). Trimming removed 7 bases at V and 2 bases at J, with 13 bases between. The CDR3 sequence is 14 residues long. In DNA, the CDR3 is TGTGCCAGCACGTTGGGCGGGTTCACAGATACGCAGTATTTT. Encoded protein: CASTLGGFTDTQYF.